This TCR beta chain was recovered during a study of T cell changes during pregnancy in multiple sclerosis. TCRdb's copy holds only in-frame clones and misses some; the assay was immunoSEQ multiplex PCR. The sample holds 91,000 or so clones, 93% seen once. From germline, CDR1 is SGDLS and CDR2 YYNGEE. Trimming cost V 2 bases and J 5 bases, with 16 bases left between them. The CDR3 has 15 residues. The clonotype was recovered from a female donor with multiple sclerosis, enrolled in a pregnancy study. The sample here was peripheral blood, taken after pregnancy. The J gene is TRBJ2-5, the V gene TRBV9; tentative D call: TRBD2 (6 bases). CDR3 nucleotide sequence: TGTGCCAGCAGCGTGAGGGACCTTGGAGGGGAGACCCAGTACTTC. Its translation: CASSVRDLGGETQYF.